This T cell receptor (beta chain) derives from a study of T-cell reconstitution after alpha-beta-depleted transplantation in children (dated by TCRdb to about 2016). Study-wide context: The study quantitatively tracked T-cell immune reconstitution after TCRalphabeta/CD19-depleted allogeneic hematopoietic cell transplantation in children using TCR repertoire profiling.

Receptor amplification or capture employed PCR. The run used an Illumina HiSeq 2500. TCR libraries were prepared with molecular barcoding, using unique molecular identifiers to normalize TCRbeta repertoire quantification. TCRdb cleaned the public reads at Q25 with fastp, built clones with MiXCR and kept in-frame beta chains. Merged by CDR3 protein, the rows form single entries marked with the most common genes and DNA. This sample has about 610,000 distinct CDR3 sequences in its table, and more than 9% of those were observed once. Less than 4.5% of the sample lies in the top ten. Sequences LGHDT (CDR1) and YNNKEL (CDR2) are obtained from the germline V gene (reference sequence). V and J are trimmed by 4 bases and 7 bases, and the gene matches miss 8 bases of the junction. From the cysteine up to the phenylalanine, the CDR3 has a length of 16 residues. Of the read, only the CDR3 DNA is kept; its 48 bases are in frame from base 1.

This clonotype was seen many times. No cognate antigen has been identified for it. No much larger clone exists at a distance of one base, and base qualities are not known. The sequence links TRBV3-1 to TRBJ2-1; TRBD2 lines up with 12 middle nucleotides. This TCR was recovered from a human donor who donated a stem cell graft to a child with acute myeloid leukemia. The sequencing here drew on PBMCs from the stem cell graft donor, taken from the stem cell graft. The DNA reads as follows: TGTGCCAGCAGCCTCATGACTAGCGGGAGTAAAAATGAGCAGTTCTTC. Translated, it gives CASSLMTSGSKNEQFF.